This T cell receptor (beta chain) comes out of a study of blood T cells in healthy people across ages (dated by TCRdb to the mid-2010s). The study in broad terms: In model experiments, template switching captured roughly one uniquely barcoded TCR beta cDNA molecule for every two T cells. Using deep sequencing normalized with unique cDNA molecular identifiers, the study measured how TCR beta repertoire diversity changes with age. Four age groups were formed from the donors: young (average 16 years), middle-aged (more than 35), aged (about 62) and long-lived (roughly 88). To avoid experimental bias, donors of different ages were randomly spread across the sequencing lanes. Two additional independent replicas of 1 million unique cDNA reads from the same blood draw were analyzed for two donors (one aged 18 to 30 and one aged 80 or older).

The library was made by 5' RACE. The reads were generated on an Illumina HiSeq 2500. A second roughly 6 to 12 cycle PCR used a sample-barcoded 5' primer and a J-beta primer mix. Each TCR beta cDNA molecule received a unique molecular identifier from a template-switch 5' adaptor carrying 12 random nucleotides. At least 2.5 million CDR3-containing paired-end reads were obtained from each sample. All of the RNA was converted into first-strand cDNA using the Mint cDNA synthesis kit, with a TRBC-specific oligonucleotide serving as the primer. After uracil-DNA glycosylase treatment, a first 18-cycle PCR used universal primers M1SS and BC2_uni_R on all cDNA. The paper's processing steps were these. Each sample was normalized by randomly selecting 1 million high-quality reads, each carrying a distinct molecular identifier. Instead of being binned into consensus sequences, reads with shared molecular identifiers were discarded. MiTCR, run with a Q25 quality threshold and the strictest error-elimination algorithm, handled CDR3 identification, clonotype clustering and error correction. Lower-bound total TCR beta diversity was estimated with a nonparametric unseen species model using Euler transformation. The raw public reads went through TCRdb reprocessing: fastp at Q25, MiXCR clone calling, in-frame beta chains kept. Each record represents a unique CDR3 protein, reported with the most common genes and DNA among its rows. The V and J calls were determined by TCRdb, not by the authors. The sample profile shows approximately 680,000 distinct CDR3 sequences; roughly 32% of them were found once. The top ten clonotypes cover roughly 15% of the sample.

Donors were a few dozen systemically healthy Caucasian individuals from Russia aged about 6 to 100 years. Each donor gave ten milliliters of peripheral blood, drawn into EDTA-treated Vacutainer tubes. Ficoll-Paque density-gradient centrifugation was used to isolate PBMCs, with at least 7 million per sample. Total RNA, at least 6 micrograms per sample, was extracted from PBMCs with Trizol reagent. For every donor, flow cytometry on a PBMC aliquot measured the percentage of naive CD45RAhigh/CD27high T cells. A few counts support this clonotype. Its antigen target is currently unknown. Within one base of it there is no much larger clone, and no base qualities were kept. Spanning cysteine to phenylalanine, the CDR3 consists of 16 amino acids. Just the 48-base CDR3 DNA is kept, in frame starting at base 1. The trim is 3 bases for V and 3 bases for J, with a gap of 17 bases between the germline ends. CDR1 and CDR2 (LNHDA, SQIVND) derive from the germline V gene (reference sequence).

Overall study results and their limits: As age increased, observed TCR beta diversity per million T cells dropped in a roughly linear way, and a significant reduction was already evident by age roughly 36. Estimates of total diversity from one million sequenced T cells were regarded as lower bounds and underestimates. Because donor CMV infection status was unknown, age-related changes in expanded clonotypes were potentially confounded. Bulk unsorted PBMC profiling prevented conclusive comparison of naive and antigen-experienced compartments. There was a strong correlation between observed TCR beta diversity and the percentage of naive T cells measured by flow cytometry. Compared with the aged group, the long-lived group had more naive CD4+ T cells, fewer expanded clones and increased TCR diversity, suggesting age selection.

This chain is built from TRBV19 and TRBJ2-5; the D gene is possibly TRBD1 or TRBD2, each agreeing over 6 bases. Source material: blood. This clonotype was obtained from a woman aged 80 or over in good health. Donor details come from another sample of the same person, matched by shared clones. The CDR3 corresponds to CASSMGGAAAEETQYF. In nucleotides, the sequence is TGTGCCAGTAGTATGGGGGGCGCGGCGGCTGAAGAGACCCAGTACTTC. Beyond the CDR3, the reference TRBV19 and TRBJ2-5 genes provide the residues; the full variable domain reads: DGGITQSPKYLFRKEGQNVTLSCEQNLNHDAMYWYRQDPGQGLRLIYYSQIVNDFQKGDIAEGYSVSREKKESFPLTVTSAQKNPTAFYLCASSMGGAAAEETQYFGPGTRLLVL.